Listed below are T cell receptor beta chains from one sample, sequenced in a study of T cells in Graves' hyperthyroidism and ophthalmopathy. TCRdb re-called the multiplex PCR reads through MiXCR, storing one row per CDR3 protein. The table has over 200,000 distinct CDR3 sequences, 18% seen once. Source material: blood. The receptors here all came from a man in his forties with Graves' hyperthyroidism. The CDR3 runs from the conserved cysteine through the conserved F or W. The order of the fields is D gene, V gene, J gene, CDR3 length, clone size, CDR3 protein, CDR3 DNA. The D gene is left open where the match is weak. Clone size, where shown, is once, few, many, or a class for clones that have expanded.

D gene: NA; V gene: TRBV3-1; J gene: TRBJ1-3; CDR3 length: 18; clone size: many; CDR3 protein: CASSQGPQQDSSGNTIYF; CDR3 DNA: TGTGCCAGCAGCCAAGGACCCCAACAGGATAGCTCTGGAAACACCATATATTTT
D gene: NA; V gene: TRBV29-1; J gene: TRBJ1-3; CDR3 length: 13; clone size: few; CDR3 protein: CSAAGFSGNTIYF; CDR3 DNA: TGCAGCGCCGCAGGGTTTTCTGGAAACACCATATATTTT
D gene: TRBD1; V gene: TRBV2; J gene: TRBJ1-6; CDR3 length: 15; clone size: NA; CDR3 protein: CASSTWTGDNSPLHF; CDR3 DNA: TGTGCCAGCAGCACATGGACAGGTGATAATTCACCCCTCCACTTT
D gene: NA; V gene: TRBV7-2; J gene: TRBJ2-3; CDR3 length: 14; clone size: many; CDR3 protein: CASSIARKTDTQYF; CDR3 DNA: TGTGCCAGCAGCATCGCGCGGAAGACAGATACGCAGTATTTT
D gene: TRBD1; V gene: TRBV30; J gene: TRBJ1-5; CDR3 length: 14; clone size: many; CDR3 protein: CAWSTGTGNQPQHF; CDR3 DNA: TGTGCCTGGAGTACTGGGACAGGGAATCAGCCCCAGCATTTT
D gene: NA; V gene: TRBV3-1; J gene: TRBJ2-4; CDR3 length: 14; clone size: many; CDR3 protein: CASSQDRWGHIQYF; CDR3 DNA: TGTGCCAGCAGCCAAGATCGCTGGGGCCACATTCAGTACTTC
D gene: NA; V gene: TRBV28; J gene: TRBJ1-6; CDR3 length: 16; clone size: many; CDR3 protein: CASSFWQTVVNSPLHF; CDR3 DNA: TGTGCCAGCAGTTTCTGGCAGACGGTTGTCAATTCACCCCTCCACTTT
D gene: TRBD1; V gene: TRBV5-1; J gene: TRBJ2-7; CDR3 length: 16; clone size: many; CDR3 protein: CASSLGTGSLLYEQYF; CDR3 DNA: TGCGCCAGCAGCTTGGGGACAGGGTCCCTCCTCTACGAGCAGTACTTC
D gene: NA; V gene: TRBV9; J gene: TRBJ1-2; CDR3 length: 15; clone size: many; CDR3 protein: CASSVGSLANYGYTF; CDR3 DNA: TGTGCCAGCAGCGTTGGATCTCTCGCTAACTATGGCTACACCTTC
D gene: NA; V gene: TRBV12-3/TRBV12-4; J gene: TRBJ2-7; CDR3 length: 15; clone size: many; CDR3 protein: CASSLAQGWSYEQYF; CDR3 DNA: TGTGCCAGCAGTTTAGCGCAAGGCTGGTCCTACGAGCAGTACTTC
D gene: NA; V gene: TRBV11-2; J gene: TRBJ2-2; CDR3 length: 22; clone size: many; CDR3 protein: CASSLFIPLRAQAGKNTGELFF; CDR3 DNA: TGTGCCAGCAGCTTATTTATTCCGCTACGGGCTCAGGCGGGGAAGAACACCGGGGAGCTGTTTTTT
D gene: NA; V gene: TRBV11-3; J gene: TRBJ2-5; CDR3 length: 14; clone size: many; CDR3 protein: CASSLVGARSTQYF; CDR3 DNA: TGTGCCAGCAGCTTAGTGGGCGCTAGGTCAACCCAGTACTTC
D gene: TRBD2; V gene: TRBV28; J gene: TRBJ2-7; CDR3 length: 16; clone size: once; CDR3 protein: CASYGATGGPGDEQYF; CDR3 DNA: TGTGCCAGCTATGGAGCTACGGGAGGGCCAGGTGACGAGCAGTACTTC